These 2 T cell receptor beta chains originate from one sample sequenced in a study of T cells in Graves' hyperthyroidism and ophthalmopathy. From RNA transcripts, TCR beta CDR3 regions were amplified. An initial round of RT-PCR targeting the TCR CDR3 relied on the HTBI primer set. TCRdb redid the calling of the multiplex PCR reads with MiXCR, one entry per CDR3 protein. The table has approximately 400,000 distinct CDR3 sequences, approximately 15% seen once; the top ten hold approximately 10%. Material for sequencing was blood. Receptors originate from a woman in her sixties or seventies with Graves' hyperthyroidism.

This clonotype was seen ten or more times. The chain joins TRBV11-2 to TRBJ2-7; D unresolved. Germline CDR1 is SGHAT and CDR2 is FQNNGV. Deletions cut 1 base from V and 6 bases from J, with 16 bases between. The CDR3 covers 15 residues. The CDR3 is CASSLVASFLPEQYF. CDR3 nucleotides: TGTGCCAGCAGCTTAGTGGCTAGTTTTTTGCCCGAGCAGTACTTC.

The V gene is TRBV5-1, the J gene TRBJ1-3, with no clear D. V lost 4 bases, J lost 0 bases, and 8 bases lay in between. The CDR3 contains 14 residues. CDR1 and CDR2 from the germline V gene are SGHRS and YFSETQ. The CDR3 sequence is CASSIGYSGNTIYF. For the CDR3, the DNA is TGCGCCAGCAGCATCGGGTACTCTGGAAACACCATATATTTT.